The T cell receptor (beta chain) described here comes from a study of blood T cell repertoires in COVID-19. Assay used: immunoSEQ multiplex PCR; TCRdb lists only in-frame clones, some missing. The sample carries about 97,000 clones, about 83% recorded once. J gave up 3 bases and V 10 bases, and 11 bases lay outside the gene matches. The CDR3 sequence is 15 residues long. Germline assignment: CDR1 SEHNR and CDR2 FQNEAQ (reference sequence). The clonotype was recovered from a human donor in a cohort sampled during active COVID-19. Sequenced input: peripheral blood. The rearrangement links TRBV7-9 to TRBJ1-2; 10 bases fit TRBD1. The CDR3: CATYLPGTGDYGYTF. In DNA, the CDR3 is TGTGCCACCTATCTTCCCGGGACAGGGGACTATGGCTACACCTTC. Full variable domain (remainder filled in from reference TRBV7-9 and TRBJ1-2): DTGVSQNPRHKITKRGQNVTFRCDPISEHNRLYWYRQTLGQGPEFLTYFQNEAQLEKSRLLSDRFSAERPKGSFSTLEIQRTEQGDSAMYLCATYLPGTGDYGYTFGSGTRLTVV.